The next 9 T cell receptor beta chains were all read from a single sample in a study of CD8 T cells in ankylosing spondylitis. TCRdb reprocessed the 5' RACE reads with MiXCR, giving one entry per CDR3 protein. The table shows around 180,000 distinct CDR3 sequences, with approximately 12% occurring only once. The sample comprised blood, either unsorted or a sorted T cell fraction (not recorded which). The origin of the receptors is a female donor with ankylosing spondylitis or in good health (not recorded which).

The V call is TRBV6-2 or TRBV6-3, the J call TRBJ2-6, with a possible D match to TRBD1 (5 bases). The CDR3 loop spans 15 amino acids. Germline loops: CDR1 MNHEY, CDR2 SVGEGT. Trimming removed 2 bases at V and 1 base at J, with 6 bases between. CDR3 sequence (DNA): TGTGCCAGCAGTTACAGGGGTTCTGGGGCCAACGTCCTGACTTTC. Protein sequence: CASSYRGSGANVLTF.

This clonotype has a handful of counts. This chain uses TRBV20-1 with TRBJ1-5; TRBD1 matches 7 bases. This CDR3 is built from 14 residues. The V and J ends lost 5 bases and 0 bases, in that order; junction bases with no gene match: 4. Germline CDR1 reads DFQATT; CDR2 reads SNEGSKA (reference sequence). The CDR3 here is CSAYDRVSNQPQHF. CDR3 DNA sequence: TGCAGTGCTTACGACAGGGTTAGCAATCAGCCCCAGCATTTT.

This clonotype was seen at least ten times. The DNA for the CDR3 is TGTGCCAGCAGCAGCGAGTCCTACGAGCAGTACTTC. Its translation is CASSSESYEQYF. The V gene is TRBV28, the J gene TRBJ2-7; unclear D gene. V was clipped by 6 bases and J by 1 base, with 7 bases between them. Germline CDR1 reads MDHEN; CDR2 reads SYDVKM. The CDR3 consists of 12 residues.

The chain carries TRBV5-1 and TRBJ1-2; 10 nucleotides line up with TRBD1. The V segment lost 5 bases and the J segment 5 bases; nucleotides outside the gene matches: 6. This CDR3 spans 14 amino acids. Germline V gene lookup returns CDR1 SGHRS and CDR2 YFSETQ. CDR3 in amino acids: CASRPGTGAYGYTF. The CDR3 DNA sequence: TGCGCCAGCAGGCCCGGGACAGGGGCGTATGGCTACACCTTC.

For the CDR3, the DNA is TGTGCCAGCAGTTTAGGGCAGGGGGTGTACAATGAGCAGTTCTTC. Residues: CASSLGQGVYNEQFF. The gene calls are TRBV12-3 or TRBV12-4 and TRBJ2-1, with 7 positions matching TRBD1. The CDR3 covers 15 residues. J gave up 4 bases and V 1 base, and 4 bases lay outside the gene matches.

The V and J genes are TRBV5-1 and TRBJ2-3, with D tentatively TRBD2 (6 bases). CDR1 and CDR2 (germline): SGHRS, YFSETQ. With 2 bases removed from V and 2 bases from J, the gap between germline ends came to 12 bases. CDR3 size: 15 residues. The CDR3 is CASSFGGAFTDTQYF. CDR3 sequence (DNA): TGCGCCAGCAGCTTTGGCGGGGCCTTCACAGATACGCAGTATTTT.

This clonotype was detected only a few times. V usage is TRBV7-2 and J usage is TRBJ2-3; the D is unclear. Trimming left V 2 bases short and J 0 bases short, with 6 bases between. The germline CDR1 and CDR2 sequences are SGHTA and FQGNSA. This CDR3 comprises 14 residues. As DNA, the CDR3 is TGTGCCAGCAGCTTAAACCCAAGCACAGATACGCAGTATTTT. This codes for CASSLNPSTDTQYF.

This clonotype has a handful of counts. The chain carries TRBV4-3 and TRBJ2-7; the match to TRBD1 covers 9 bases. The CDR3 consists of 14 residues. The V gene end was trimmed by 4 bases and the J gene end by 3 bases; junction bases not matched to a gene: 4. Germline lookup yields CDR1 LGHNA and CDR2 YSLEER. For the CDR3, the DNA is TGCGCCAGCAGCCCCCGGACAGGGGACTACGAGCAGTACTTC. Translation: CASSPRTGDYEQYF.

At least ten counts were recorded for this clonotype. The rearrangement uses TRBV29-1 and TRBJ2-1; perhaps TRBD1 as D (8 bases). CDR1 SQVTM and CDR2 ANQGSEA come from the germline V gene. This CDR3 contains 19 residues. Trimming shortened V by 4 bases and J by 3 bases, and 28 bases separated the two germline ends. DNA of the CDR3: TGCAGCGTTGCCTACAGGGGGGGGCAGTGGTACTGGAACTACAATGAGCAGTTCTTC. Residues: CSVAYRGGQWYWNYNEQFF.